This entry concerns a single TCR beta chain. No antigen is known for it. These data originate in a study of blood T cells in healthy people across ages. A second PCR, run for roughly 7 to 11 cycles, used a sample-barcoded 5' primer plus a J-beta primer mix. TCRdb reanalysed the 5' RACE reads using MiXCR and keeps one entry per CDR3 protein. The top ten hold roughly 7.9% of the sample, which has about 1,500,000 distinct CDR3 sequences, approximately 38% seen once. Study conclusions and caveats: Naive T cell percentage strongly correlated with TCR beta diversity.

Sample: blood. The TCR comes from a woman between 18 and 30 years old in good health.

The CDR3 loop is CSARPTTVYEQYF. The CDR3 region has the DNA TGCAGTGCTAGACCCACCACCGTTTACGAGCAGTACTTC. This rearrangement joins TRBV20-1 to TRBJ2-7; no clear D gene. Germline CDR1 and CDR2: DFQATT and SNEGSKA (reference sequence). The length of the CDR3 is 13 residues. The V and J ends lost 2 bases and 4 bases respectively, with 12 bases between them.